The 11 T cell receptor beta chains below all came from one sample that was sequenced in a study of cytomegalovirus exposure and HLA in healthy donors. PCR was performed using 60 Vbeta and 13 Jbeta primers. TCRdb keeps only in-frame clones here, not all; method: immunoSEQ multiplex PCR. The sample table includes about 99,000 clones. The sequencing sample was made of PBMCs. The receptors derive from a man aged 35 to 55 in good health and CMV-seronegative.

This chain uses TRBV9 with TRBJ1-5; 9 bases are shared with TRBD1. Per the germline V gene, CDR1 is SGDLS and CDR2 is YYNGEE. V lost 4 bases, J lost 4 bases, and 6 bases stayed unmatched. The CDR3 is 15 amino acids. The CDR3 nucleotides are TGTGCCAGCAGCTCTCGGACAGGGGAAAATCAGCCCCAGCATTTT. Encoded protein: CASSSRTGENQPQHF.

The chain has TRBV6-5 and TRBJ1-2, with a tentative D call TRBD1 (6 bases). The germline CDR1 and CDR2 sequences are MNHEY and SVGAGI. The ends were cut back, 6 bases at V and 4 bases at J, with 18 bases in the middle. This CDR3 is built from 15 residues. CDR3 bases: TGTGCCAGCAGGCTCGACAGGTTCAGTCTCTATGGCTACACCTTC. It translates to CASRLDRFSLYGYTF.

The gene calls are TRBV9 and TRBJ1-1, with D perhaps matching TRBD1 (6 bases). Germline V gene data show CDR1 as SGDLS and CDR2 as YYNGEE. There are 16 residues in the CDR3. Trimming took off 3 bases at V and 10 bases at J, with 25 bases between the two ends. The CDR3 sequence is CASSALSGRGIEGAFF. DNA of the CDR3: TGTGCCAGCAGCGCCCTGAGCGGCAGGGGAATTGAGGGAGCTTTCTTT. Looking up the rest from reference TRBV9 and TRBJ1-1 gives the full variable domain: DSGVTQTPKHLITATGQRVTLRCSPRSGDLSVYWYQQSLDQGLQFLIQYYNGEERAKGNILERFSAQQFPDLHSELNLSSLELGDSALYFCASSALSGRGIEGAFFGQGTRLTVV.

V usage is TRBV5-5 and J usage is TRBJ1-6; D is undetermined. The V gene lost 3 bases and the J gene lost 5 bases, with 6 bases spanning the gap. Germline V gene data show CDR1 as SGHKS and CDR2 as YYEKEE (reference sequence). CDR3 length: 13 amino acids. In nucleotides, the CDR3 is TGTGCCAGCAGCTACCTAAATAATTCACCCCTCCACTTT. Translated, it gives CASSYLNNSPLHF.

The chain links TRBV5-5 to TRBJ2-7; 7 bases map to TRBD2. V dropped 1 base and J dropped 0; count of bases not matched to a gene: 7. From germline, CDR1 is SGHKS and CDR2 YYEKEE (reference sequence). This CDR3 is built from 16 residues. CDR3 nucleotide sequence: TGTGCCAGCAGCTTGTTTACCAGCGGGACCTCCTACGAGCAGTACTTC. This gives the protein CASSLFTSGTSYEQYF.

The chain is built from TRBV30 and TRBJ2-3, with TRBD1 as a possible D gene (5 bases). Trimming removed 0 bases from V and 2 bases from J, with 6 bases in between. The CDR3 has 13 amino acids. The V gene's germline CDR1 is GTSNPN and CDR2 SVGIG (reference sequence). The CDR3 DNA follows: TGTGCCTGGAGTGTAGGGGCCACAGATACGCAGTATTTT. Encoded protein: CAWSVGATDTQYF.

The chain joins TRBV9 to TRBJ1-2, with 7 bases identical to TRBD1. V lost 3 bases to trimming and J lost 8 bases; unmatched junction nucleotides: 7. CDR3 length: 13 residues. Germline CDR1 reads SGDLS; CDR2 reads YYNGEE. DNA of the CDR3: TGTGCCAGCAGCGCCCGGACAGGTCTAGGCTACACCTTC. Residues: CASSARTGLGYTF.

The chain recombines TRBV14 with TRBJ2-7; 8 bases are shared with TRBD2. CDR3 length: 14 residues. Looked up from germline, CDR1 is SGHDN and CDR2 is FVKESK. V was clipped by 2 bases and J by 0 bases; unmatched bases: 0. The CDR3 sequence: CASSQSGSSYEQYF. CDR3 sequence (DNA): TGTGCCAGCAGCCAAAGCGGGAGCTCCTACGAGCAGTACTTC.

The chain combines TRBV4-3 with TRBJ2-4, with TRBD1 identical over 10 bases. V shed 0 bases, J shed 9 bases, and the junction held 5 bases outside the gene matches. The V gene's germline CDR1 is LGHNA and CDR2 YSLEER. The CDR3 sequence is 15 residues long. The CDR3, as DNA: TGCGCCAGCAGCCAAGAAGACAGGGGGCTGGGCATTCAGTACTTC. Translation: CASSQEDRGLGIQYF.

The chain employs TRBV30 and TRBJ2-3; TRBD2 agrees at 11 bases. Germline CDR1 reads GTSNPN; CDR2 reads SVGIG (reference sequence). The CDR3 spans 17 residues. Trimming took 0 bases from V and 4 from J; bases not matched to a gene: 9. The CDR3 reads CAWSVRFSGGGSDTQYF. Written as DNA, the CDR3 is TGTGCCTGGAGTGTACGGTTTAGCGGGGGGGGTTCAGATACGCAGTATTTT.

The rearrangement uses TRBV9 and TRBJ2-2; 7 nucleotides align to TRBD2. V shed 3 bases and J 2 bases; nucleotides not matched to a gene: 7. The CDR3 is 16 residues long. The germline V gene encodes CDR1 SGDLS and CDR2 YYNGEE. The CDR3 bases are TGTGCCAGCAGCGCTCCCGGGACTACAAACACCGGGGAGCTGTTTTTT. It translates to CASSAPGTTNTGELFF. Based on the CDR3 plus reference TRBV9 and TRBJ2-2, the full variable domain is DSGVTQTPKHLITATGQRVTLRCSPRSGDLSVYWYQQSLDQGLQFLIQYYNGEERAKGNILERFSAQQFPDLHSELNLSSLELGDSALYFCASSAPGTTNTGELFFGEGSRLTVL.